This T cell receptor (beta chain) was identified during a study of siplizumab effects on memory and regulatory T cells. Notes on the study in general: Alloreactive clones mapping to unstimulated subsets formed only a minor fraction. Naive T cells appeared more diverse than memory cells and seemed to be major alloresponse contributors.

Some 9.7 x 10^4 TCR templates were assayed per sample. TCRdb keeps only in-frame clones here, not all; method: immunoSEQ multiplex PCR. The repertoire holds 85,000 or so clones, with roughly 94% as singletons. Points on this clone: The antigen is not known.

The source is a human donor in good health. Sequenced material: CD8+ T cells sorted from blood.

CDR3: CASSYQGAVNEQFF. Written as DNA, the CDR3 is TGTGCCAGCAGTTACCAAGGGGCGGTTAATGAGCAGTTCTTC. The chain links TRBV6-5 to TRBJ2-1; TRBD1 might be the D (5 bases). This CDR3 has 14 residues. V was clipped by 2 bases and J by 7 bases, with 12 bases between them. Germline V gives CDR1 MNHEY, CDR2 SVGAGI.